This T cell receptor (beta chain) emerged from a study of blood T cell repertoires in COVID-19. Clones were read by immunoSEQ multiplex PCR, and TCRdb kept only the in-frame ones, dropping some. The table has some 300,000 clones, roughly 80% seen once. V lost 6 bases, J lost 2 bases, and 10 bases stayed unmatched. CDR3 size: 15 residues. CDR1 and CDR2 (germline): MNHEY, SVGAGI. The sequence was obtained from a woman in her 50s with active or convalescent COVID-19. The chain employs TRBV6-5 and TRBJ2-7, with TRBD2 matching 7 bases. The sample was peripheral blood. Written as DNA, the CDR3 is TGTGCCAGCAGCCTCGCGGCGGGAGAAACCTACGAGCAGTACTTC. It translates to CASSLAAGETYEQYF.